This passage covers 18 T cell receptor beta chains from one sample sequenced in a study of T cell responses to AZD1222 COVID-19 vaccine. Sequencing used immunoSEQ multiplex PCR; TCRdb keeps in-frame clones, though not all of them. This sample carries around 120,000 clones, about 90% of them seen once, and the ten largest clones take approximately 1%. The sequencing here drew on peripheral blood, taken on day 0 of AZD1222 vaccination. Receptors were obtained from an adult in good health.

The chain employs TRBV7-6 and TRBJ2-7, with 9 nucleotides matching TRBD1. V lost 6 bases and J lost 6; bases outside the gene matches: 6. The germline V gene encodes CDR1 SGHVS and CDR2 FNYEAQ. The CDR3 covers 13 residues. CDR3 residues: CASSQTGGREQYF. CDR3 DNA sequence: TGTGCCAGCAGTCAAACAGGGGGCCGCGAGCAGTACTTC.

This chain connects TRBV19 to TRBJ2-1; 9 bases map to TRBD2. Germline assignment: CDR1 LNHDA and CDR2 SQIVND (reference sequence). The CDR3 consists of 16 residues. Germline trimming cut 6 bases from V and 4 bases from J; bases unmatched to any gene: 10. The CDR3 region is CASSGTSLFGYNEQFF. CDR3 nucleotide sequence: TGTGCCAGTAGCGGGACTAGCCTATTTGGGTACAATGAGCAGTTCTTC.

In the case of this clone: This same CDR3 is encoded by further DNA sequences in the sample. V is TRBV5-1 and J is TRBJ2-1; 9 bases are a match to TRBD2. This CDR3 is 15 amino acids long. V lost 4 bases to trimming and J lost 0 bases; unmatched junction nucleotides: 2. Germline CDR1 SGHRS, CDR2 YFSETQ. Here the CDR3 DNA reads TGCGCCAGCAGCCTGACTAGCGGCTCCTACAATGAGCAGTTCTTC. This gives the protein CASSLTSGSYNEQFF.

The chain recombines TRBV19 with TRBJ2-3; unclear D gene. Germline-derived CDR1 and CDR2 are LNHDA and SQIVND (reference sequence). The CDR3 consists of 15 residues. V was pared by 5 bases and J by 3 bases, with 15 bases between. The chain's CDR3 is CASSPPGLGTDTQYF. The CDR3, as DNA: TGTGCCAGTAGTCCTCCGGGCCTCGGGACAGATACGCAGTATTTT. Filled out from reference TRBV19 and TRBJ2-3, the complete variable domain reads DGGITQSPKYLFRKEGQNVTLSCEQNLNHDAMYWYRQDPGQGLRLIYYSQIVNDFQKGDIAEGYSVSREKKESFPLTVTSAQKNPTAFYLCASSPPGLGTDTQYFGPGTRLTVL.

This rearrangement joins TRBV15 to TRBJ2-3; the D gene is possibly TRBD2 (6 bases). This CDR3 has 15 amino acids. Germline CDR1 LNHNV, CDR2 YYDKDF (reference sequence). V was clipped by 0 bases and J by 5 bases, with 12 bases between them. The CDR3 loop reads CATSRDPGTGDTQYF. The CDR3 DNA follows: TGTGCCACCAGCAGAGATCCCGGGACTGGAGATACGCAGTATTTT.

The chain recombines TRBV7-3 with TRBJ1-1; 8 bases match TRBD1. Germline V lookup: CDR1 SGHTA, CDR2 FQGTGA. There are 14 residues in the CDR3. J was trimmed by 1 base and V by 5 bases; bases with no gene match: 3. CDR3 DNA: TGTGCCAGCAGCGGTGGGACAGGGAACACTGAAGCTTTCTTT. Translating gives CASSGGTGNTEAFF.

This chain uses TRBV20-1 with TRBJ1-5; perhaps TRBD1 as D (6 bases). CDR3 size: 10 residues. Germline CDR1 is DFQATT and CDR2 is SNEGSKA (reference sequence). CDR3 bases: TGCAGAGGGACAAATCAGCCCCAGCATTTT. The encoded protein is CRGTNQPQHF.

The rearrangement joins TRBV6-5 to TRBJ1-5; 7 bases fit TRBD1. This CDR3 comprises 13 residues. Trimming removed 5 bases from V and 7 bases from J; junction bases left unmatched: 5. Per the germline V gene, CDR1 is MNHEY and CDR2 is SVGAGI. CDR3: CASSLRQGQPQHF. The CDR3 DNA follows: TGTGCCAGCAGTCTGAGACAGGGACAGCCCCAGCATTTT.

The rearrangement uses TRBV27 and TRBJ2-7; D ambiguous. Trimming pared 6 bases from V and 0 bases from J, leaving 12 bases between. Germline V gives CDR1 MNHEY, CDR2 SMNVEV (reference sequence). The CDR3 consists of 14 residues. The CDR3 reads CASSSSLPSYEQYF. The CDR3 DNA sequence: TGTGCCAGCAGCAGCTCTCTCCCCTCCTACGAGCAGTACTTC.

V and J are TRBV12-5 and TRBJ2-7; D may match TRBD1 or TRBD2 (5 bases each). The germline V and J ends were trimmed by 6 bases and 0 bases, with 9 bases remaining between them. Germline CDR1 and CDR2: LGHNT and FRNRAP. This CDR3 contains 13 residues. For the CDR3, the DNA is TGTGCTAGTGGACGGGACCTCTCCTACGAGCAGTACTTC. It encodes CASGRDLSYEQYF.

V is TRBV5-1 and J is TRBJ2-7; D remains unclear. V lost 4 bases to trimming and J lost 3 bases, with 8 bases between them. Germline V gene lookup returns CDR1 SGHRS and CDR2 YFSETQ. CDR3 length: 12 residues. DNA of the CDR3: TGCGCCAGCAGCCAGTCCGTCTACGAGCAGTACTTC. Translation gives CASSQSVYEQYF.

This clone showed up just a few times. The V call is TRBV5-6, the J call TRBJ2-7, with a possible D match to TRBD2 (6 bases). This CDR3 has 12 residues. The ends were cut back, 4 bases at V and 3 bases at J, with 8 bases in the middle. Germline values: CDR1 SGHDT, CDR2 YYEEEE. This chain's CDR3 is CASSPGGYEQYF. As DNA, the CDR3 is TGTGCCAGCAGCCCCGGGGGCTACGAGCAGTACTTC. Variable domain in full (rest from reference TRBV5-6 and TRBJ2-7): DAGVTQSPTHLIKTRGQQVTLRCSPKSGHDTVSWYQQALGQGPQFIFQYYEEEERQRGNFPDRFSGHQFPNYSSELNVNALLLGDSALYLCASSPGGYEQYFGPGTRLTVT.

The chain has TRBV5-4 and TRBJ2-2; 8 bases match TRBD2. The CDR3 contains 15 residues. V was clipped by 1 base and J by 3 bases; unmatched bases: 2. Germline V gene lookup returns CDR1 SGHNT and CDR2 YYREEE (reference sequence). The CDR3 here is CASSLNGRDTGELFF. The CDR3 DNA is TGTGCCAGCAGCTTGAACGGGAGGGACACCGGGGAGCTGTTTTTT. The complete variable domain, with remaining parts taken from reference TRBV5-4 and TRBJ2-2, reads ETGVTQSPTHLIKTRGQQVTLRCSSQSGHNTVSWYQQALGQGPQFIFQYYREEENGRGNFPPRFSGLQFPNYSSELNVNALELDDSALYLCASSLNGRDTGELFFGEGSRLTVL.

This chain joins TRBV12-5 and TRBJ2-1; TRBD1 matches at 10 bases. Germline-derived CDR1 and CDR2 are LGHNT and FRNRAP. Trimming took 1 base from V and 8 from J; bases not matched to a gene: 5. This CDR3 spans 15 amino acids. In DNA, the CDR3 is TGTGCTAGTGGTTTGGAGGGGGACAGGGGTGATGAGCAGTTCTTC. Translation: CASGLEGDRGDEQFF.

The V call is TRBV18, the J call TRBJ2-3; D is possibly TRBD2 (6 bases). The CDR3 is made up of 17 amino acids. The V end lost 0 bases, the J end lost 3 bases, and 16 bases lay between the germline ends. The germline V gene has CDR1 KGHSH and CDR2 LQKENI. CDR3: CASSPPFPAEGTDTQYF. The DNA for the CDR3 is TGTGCCAGCTCACCACCGTTCCCAGCGGAGGGGACAGATACGCAGTATTTT.

This chain links TRBV6-4 with TRBJ2-1; 8 positions agree with TRBD1. In germline, CDR1 is MRHNA, CDR2 SNTAGT. The ends lost 7 bases at V and 7 bases at J; junction bases unmatched: 6. The CDR3 covers 13 residues. Here the CDR3 DNA reads TGTGCCAGCAAGCAGGGGGCTGAGAATGAGCAGTTCTTC. It yields the protein CASKQGAENEQFF.

The gene calls are TRBV18 and TRBJ1-5, with D maybe TRBD1 (6 bases). Germline V lookup: CDR1 KGHSH, CDR2 LQKENI. The CDR3 extends over 14 amino acids. V was cut by 2 bases and J by 7 bases, with 12 bases left in between. The CDR3 loop is CASSPGGGSQPQHF. The DNA for the CDR3 is TGTGCCAGCTCACCAGGGGGCGGGAGCCAGCCCCAGCATTTT. Full variable domain (remainder filled in from reference TRBV18 and TRBJ1-5): NAGVMQNPRHLVRRRGQEARLRCSPMKGHSHVYWYRQLPEEGLKFMVYLQKENIIDESGMPKERFSAEFPKEGPSILRIQQVVRGDSAAYFCASSPGGGSQPQHFGDGTRLSIL.

This clone appeared once. The CDR3 spells CASSLNMGQGAEAFF. CDR3 sequence (DNA): TGTGCCAGCAGCTTAAATATGGGACAGGGAGCTGAAGCTTTCTTT. The chain carries TRBV7-3 and TRBJ1-1, with 9 bases identical to TRBD1. After removal of 1 base from V and 6 bases from J, the junction contained 6 bases not matched to a gene. The germline V gene has CDR1 SGHTA and CDR2 FQGTGA. The CDR3 consists of 15 residues.